This paragraph reports one TCR beta chain. Antigen specificity is unknown. This entry comes from a study of radiotherapy plus CTLA-4 blockade in lung cancer. In the study overall: Patients showed objective responses in over 15% of cases, and disease control was achieved by roughly 30%.

Germline assignment: CDR1 SGHRS and CDR2 YFSETQ. There are 16 residues in the CDR3. The V segment lost 0 bases and the J segment 0 bases; nucleotides outside the gene matches: 5. Study-wide results and caveats: Response, reportedly, was best predicted by interferon-beta along with early blood T cell clone dynamics. Tumor-derived TCR clones expanded in blood after radiotherapy plus ipilimumab.

Assay used: immunoSEQ multiplex PCR; TCRdb lists only in-frame clones, some missing. The table records around 71,000 clones, roughly 76% of them present only once. This receptor was obtained from a human donor with non-small cell lung cancer whose response to radiotherapy plus ipilimumab could not be evaluated. Some clones in this sample may be carry-over from other donors' samples. This sample comprised peripheral blood, obtained from a patient treated with radiotherapy plus ipilimumab. This sequence joins TRBV5-1 and TRBJ1-1; 7 bases fit TRBD1. CDR3 protein: CASSLDGTAMNTEAFF. The CDR3 nucleotides are TGCGCCAGCAGCTTGGACGGGACAGCCATGAACACTGAAGCTTTCTTT.